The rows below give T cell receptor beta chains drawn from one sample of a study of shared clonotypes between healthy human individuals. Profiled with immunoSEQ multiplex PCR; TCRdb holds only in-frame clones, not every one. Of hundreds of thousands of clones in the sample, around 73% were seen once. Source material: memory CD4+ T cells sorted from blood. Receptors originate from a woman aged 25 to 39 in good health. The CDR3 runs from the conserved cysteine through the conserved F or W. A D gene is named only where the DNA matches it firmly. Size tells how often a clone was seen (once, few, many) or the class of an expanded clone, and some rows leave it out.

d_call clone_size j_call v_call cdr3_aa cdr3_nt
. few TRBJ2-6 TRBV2 CASSESRALGANVLTF TGTGCCAGCAGTGAAAGCCGGGCGCTTGGGGCCAACGTCCTGACTTTC
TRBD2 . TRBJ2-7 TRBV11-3 CASSLDYRLAGGCEQYF TGTGCCAGCAGCTTAGATTATAGACTAGCGGGAGGCTGCGAGCAGTACTTC
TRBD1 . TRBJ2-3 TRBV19 CASSLWTGDPDTQYF TGTGCCAGTAGCCTATGGACAGGGGACCCAGATACGCAGTATTTT
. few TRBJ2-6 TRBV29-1 CSVPGSGANVLTF TGCAGCGTGCCTGGGTCTGGGGCCAACGTCCTGACTTTC
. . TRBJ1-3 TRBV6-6 CASSRDWSSGNTIYF TGTGCCAGCAGCCGGGACTGGAGCTCTGGAAACACCATATATTTT
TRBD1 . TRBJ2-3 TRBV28 CASSLPTGDDTQYF TGTGCCAGCAGTCTACCGACAGGGGATGATACGCAGTATTTT
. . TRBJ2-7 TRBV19 CASSPQGLAYEQYF TGTGCCAGTAGTCCACAAGGACTTGCCTACGAGCAGTACTTC
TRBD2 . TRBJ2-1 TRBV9 CASSSQTSARFF TGTGCCAGCAGCTCCCAAACTAGCGCTCGGTTCTTC
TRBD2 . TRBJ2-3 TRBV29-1 CSVDPGTSGTDTQYF TGCAGCGTTGACCCCGGGACTAGCGGCACAGATACGCAGTATTTT
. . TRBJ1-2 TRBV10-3 CAYSEGVYGYTF TGTGCCTACTCGGAGGGGGTCTATGGCTACACCTTC
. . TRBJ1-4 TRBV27 CASSLLGSTNEKLFF TGTGCCAGCAGTTTACTCGGATCCACTAATGAAAAACTGTTTTTT
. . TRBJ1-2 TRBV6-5 CASSQRHLYGYTF TGCGCCAGCAGTCAACGACACTTATATGGCTACACCTTC
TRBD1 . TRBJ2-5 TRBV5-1 CASSPDRGGETQYF TGCGCCAGCAGCCCGGACAGGGGAGGAGAGACCCAGTACTTC
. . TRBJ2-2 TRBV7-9 CASSFMESGELFF TGTGCCAGCAGCTTTATGGAGTCTGGGGAGCTGTTTTTT
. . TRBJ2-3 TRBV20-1 CSANLRDTQYF TGCAGTGCTAATTTAAGAGATACGCAGTATTTT
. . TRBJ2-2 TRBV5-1 CASSLVGPGELFF TGCGCCAGCAGCTTGGTGGGTCCCGGGGAGCTGTTTTTT
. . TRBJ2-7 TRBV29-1 CSFKTASYEQYF TGCAGCTTTAAGACAGCCTCCTACGAGCAGTACTTC
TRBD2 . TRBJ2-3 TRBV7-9 CASSLVPRSGSFSPQYF TGTGCCAGCAGCTTAGTGCCGCGAAGCGGGAGCTTCAGTCCGCAGTATTTT
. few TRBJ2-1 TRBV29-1 CSVGARQVHEQFF TGCAGCGTCGGAGCGAGACAGGTACATGAGCAGTTCTTC
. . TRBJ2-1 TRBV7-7 CASSLGGGEQFF TGTGCCAGCAGCTTAGGAGGGGGTGAGCAGTTCTTC
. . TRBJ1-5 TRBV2 CASSPDRNQPQHF TGTGCCAGCAGCCCAGACAGAAATCAGCCCCAGCATTTT
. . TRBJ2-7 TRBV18 CASSPPRGEQYF TGTGCCAGCTCACCACCTCGAGGCGAGCAGTACTTC
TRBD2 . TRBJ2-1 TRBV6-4 CASSDTAGEFNEQFF TGTGCCAGCAGTGACACGGCGGGAGAGTTCAATGAGCAGTTCTTC
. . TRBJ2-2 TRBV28 CASSLSVGELFF TGTGCCAGCAGTTTATCTGTCGGGGAGCTGTTTTTT
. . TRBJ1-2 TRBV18 CASSPWGNLGGYTF TGTGCCAGCTCACCATGGGGGAATCTTGGTGGCTACACCTTC
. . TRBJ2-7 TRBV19 CATVSDSYEQYF TGTGCCACCGTATCTGACTCCTACGAGCAGTACTTC
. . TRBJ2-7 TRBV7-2 CASSLFLLDGQSYEQYF TGTGCCAGCAGCTTGTTCCTCTTAGACGGACAGTCCTACGAGCAGTACTTC
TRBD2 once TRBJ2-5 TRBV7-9 CASSSVGTSGLETQYF TGTGCCAGCAGTTCAGTCGGGACTAGCGGGTTGGAGACCCAGTACTTC
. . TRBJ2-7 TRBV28 CASSPFLTYEQYF TGTGCCAGCAGCCCCTTCCTAACCTACGAGCAGTACTTC
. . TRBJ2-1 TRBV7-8 CASRDRNYNEQFF TGTGCCAGCAGGGACAGAAACTACAATGAGCAGTTCTTC
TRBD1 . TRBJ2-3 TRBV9 CASSVATGGGTDTQYF TGTGCCAGCAGCGTAGCTACAGGGGGCGGCACAGATACGCAGTATTTT
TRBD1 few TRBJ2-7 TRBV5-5 CASSLAVQGVYEQYF TGTGCCAGCAGCTTGGCCGTTCAGGGGGTGTACGAGCAGTACTTC
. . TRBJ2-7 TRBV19 CASSIGAHPSYEQYF TGTGCCAGTAGTATAGGAGCACACCCCTCCTACGAGCAGTACTTC
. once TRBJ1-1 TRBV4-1 CASSQPLPGTPLRAVNTEAFF TGCGCCAGCAGCCAACCCCTTCCCGGGACACCCCTCAGGGCGGTGAACACTGAAGCTTTCTTT
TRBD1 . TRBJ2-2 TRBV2 CASSAEGGPANTGELFF TGTGCCAGCAGTGCAGAAGGGGGCCCCGCGAACACCGGGGAGCTGTTTTTT
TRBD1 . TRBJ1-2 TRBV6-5 CASSYPEGADYGYTF TGTGCCAGCAGTTACCCAGAGGGGGCGGACTATGGCTACACCTTC
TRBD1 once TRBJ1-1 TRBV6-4 CASSKAGTEYANTEAFF TGTGCCAGCAGTAAAGCCGGGACAGAGTACGCAAACACTGAAGCTTTCTTT
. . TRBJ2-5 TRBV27 CASSFRGETQYF TGTGCCAGCAGTTTTAGGGGGGAGACCCAGTACTTC
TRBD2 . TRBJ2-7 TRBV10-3 CAISPREERGEQYF TGTGCCATCAGTCCTCGGGAGGAACGGGGCGAGCAGTACTTC
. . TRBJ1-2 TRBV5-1 CASSLSSGVVGYTF TGCGCCAGCAGCTTGTCTTCAGGGGTTGTAGGCTACACCTTC
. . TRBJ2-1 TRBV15 CATSRGGQRLSYNEQFF TGTGCCACCAGCAGAGGCGGGCAGCGTCTGTCGTACAATGAGCAGTTCTTC
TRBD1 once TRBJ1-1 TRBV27 CASSLQGLNTEAFF TGTGCCAGCAGTCTACAGGGGTTGAACACTGAAGCTTTCTTT
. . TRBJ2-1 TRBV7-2 CASSLDRAGYNEQFF TGTGCCAGCAGCCTCGACCGGGCTGGCTACAATGAGCAGTTCTTC
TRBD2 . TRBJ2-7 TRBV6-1 CASTRGFQSSYEQYF TGTGCCAGCACGCGGGGGTTCCAGAGCTCCTACGAGCAGTACTTC
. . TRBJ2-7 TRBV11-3 CASSVSYEQYF TGTGCCAGCAGCGTCTCCTACGAGCAGTACTTC
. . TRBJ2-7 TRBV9 CASSGTGSSYEQYF TGTGCCAGCAGCGGAACGGGGAGCTCCTACGAGCAGTACTTC
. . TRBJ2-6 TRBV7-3 CASSRNTGGSGANVLTF TGTGCCAGCAGCCGGAACACAGGAGGCTCTGGGGCCAACGTCCTGACTTTC
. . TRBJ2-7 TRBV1 CTNLRGSAYEQYF TGCACCAACCTTCGCGGGTCCGCCTACGAGCAGTACTTC
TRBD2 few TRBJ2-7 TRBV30 CAWSAGTSGRMYEQYF TGTGCCTGGAGTGCCGGGACTAGCGGGAGGATGTACGAGCAGTACTTC
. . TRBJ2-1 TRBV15 CATGETVLGLDNEQFF TGTGCCACCGGAGAGACGGTTCTAGGTCTCGACAATGAGCAGTTCTTC
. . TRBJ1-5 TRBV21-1 CASSKAGSSTSGIQPQHF TGTGCCAGCAGCAAAGCGGGCAGTTCGACATCTGGGATTCAGCCCCAGCATTTT
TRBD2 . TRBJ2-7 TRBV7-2 CASSPSRTRLYEQYF TGTGCCAGCAGCCCCTCCAGGACTAGACTATACGAGCAGTACTTC